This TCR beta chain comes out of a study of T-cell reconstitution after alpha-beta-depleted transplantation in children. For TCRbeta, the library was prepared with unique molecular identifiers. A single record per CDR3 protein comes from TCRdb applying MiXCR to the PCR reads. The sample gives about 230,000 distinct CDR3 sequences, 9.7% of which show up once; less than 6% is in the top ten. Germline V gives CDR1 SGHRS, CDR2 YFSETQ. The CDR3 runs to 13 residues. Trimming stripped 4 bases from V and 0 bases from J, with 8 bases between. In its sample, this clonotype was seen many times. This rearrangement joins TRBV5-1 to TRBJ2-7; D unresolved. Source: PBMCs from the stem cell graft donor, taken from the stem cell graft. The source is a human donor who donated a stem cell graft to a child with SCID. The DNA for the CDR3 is TGCGCCAGCAGCCCGGCCATCTCCTACGAGCAGTACTTC. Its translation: CASSPAISYEQYF.